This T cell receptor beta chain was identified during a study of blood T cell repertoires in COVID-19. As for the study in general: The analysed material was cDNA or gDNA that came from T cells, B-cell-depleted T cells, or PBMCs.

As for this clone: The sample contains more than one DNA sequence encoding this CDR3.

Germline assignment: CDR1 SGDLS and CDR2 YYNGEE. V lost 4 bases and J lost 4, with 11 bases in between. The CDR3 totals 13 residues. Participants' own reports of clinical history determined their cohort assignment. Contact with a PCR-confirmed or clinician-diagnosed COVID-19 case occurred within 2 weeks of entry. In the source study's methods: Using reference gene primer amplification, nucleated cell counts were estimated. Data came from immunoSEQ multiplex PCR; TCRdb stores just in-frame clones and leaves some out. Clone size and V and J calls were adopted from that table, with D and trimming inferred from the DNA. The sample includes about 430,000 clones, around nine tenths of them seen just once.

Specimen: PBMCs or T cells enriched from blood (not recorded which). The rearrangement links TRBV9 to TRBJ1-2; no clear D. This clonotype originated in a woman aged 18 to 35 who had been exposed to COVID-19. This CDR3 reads CASSPGTAYGYTF. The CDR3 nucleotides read TGTGCCAGCAGCCCTGGTACTGCCTATGGCTACACCTTC.